A single sample is the source of the 22 T cell receptor beta chains below, sequenced in a study of response to subunit inactivated influenza vaccine (dated by TCRdb to between 2018 and 2020). Receptors were amplified or captured by RT-PCR. Sequencing was performed on an Illumina HiSeq 2500. The raw public data were reprocessed by TCRdb itself: fastp quality trimming at Q25, MiXCR clonotype calling, in-frame beta chains only. Here each entry gathers all rows of one CDR3 protein and keeps the most common genes and DNA. Recorded for this sample are about 520,000 distinct CDR3 sequences; 6.5% to 8% of them occurred a single time. The ten largest clones add up to around 12% of the sample. Specimen: PBMCs from blood, collected around 25 months after vaccination. All receptors derive from a man aged 45-69 years who received an inactivated influenza vaccine. Donor details come from another sample of the same person, matched by shared clones.

This clonotype was detected ten times or more. The rearrangement links TRBV15 to TRBJ1-1, with a weak D call TRBD1 (5 bases). Germline-derived CDR1 and CDR2 are LNHNV and YYDKDF (reference sequence). Trimming stripped 0 bases from V and 1 base from J, with 9 bases between. The CDR3 has 15 residues. Here the CDR3 DNA reads TGTGCCACCAGCAGAGATTGGGGCCCGAACACTGAAGCTTTCTTT. Its protein product is CATSRDWGPNTEAFF.

The rearrangement uses TRBV6-1 and TRBJ2-7; TRBD1 matches 9 bases. The CDR3 spans 15 residues. CDR1 is MNHNS and CDR2 is SASEGT in the germline V gene. V shed 6 bases, J shed 3 bases, and the junction held 9 bases outside the gene matches. This CDR3 reads CASRATGTGSYEQYF. CDR3 in DNA: TGTGCCAGCAGAGCAACCGGGACAGGGAGCTACGAGCAGTACTTC.

The chain has TRBV15 and TRBJ2-2, with TRBD1 matching over 7 bases. The junction had 4 bases not matched to a gene; V was cut back by 9 bases and J by 0 bases. The CDR3 has 14 residues. Germline V gene lookup returns CDR1 LNHNV and CDR2 YYDKDF (reference sequence). This CDR3 reads CATRQGPNTGELFF. The CDR3 coding sequence is TGTGCCACGAGACAGGGTCCGAACACCGGGGAGCTGTTTTTT.

This clonotype was found many times. The V and J genes are TRBV6-5 and TRBJ2-5; TRBD2 might be the D (5 bases). V was trimmed by 1 base and J by 5 bases, leaving 11 bases between them. Germline V lookup: CDR1 MNHEY, CDR2 SVGAGI. The CDR3 extends over 14 amino acids. The CDR3 is CASSYFEGSETQYF. DNA of the CDR3: TGTGCCAGCAGTTACTTTGAGGGCTCCGAGACCCAGTACTTC.

This clonotype was recorded a few times. This chain links TRBV7-9 with TRBJ2-7; possible D gene TRBD1, 5 bases. The ends were cut back, 5 bases at V and 2 bases at J, with 10 bases in the middle. Germline V gives CDR1 SEHNR, CDR2 FQNEAQ (reference sequence). The CDR3 sequence is 13 residues long. CDR3 loop: CASSPARAYEQYF. CDR3 bases: TGTGCCAGCAGCCCCGCCAGGGCCTACGAGCAGTACTTC.

Ten or more counts support this clonotype. This chain connects TRBV5-6 to TRBJ1-4; 9 positions agree with TRBD1. V shed 4 bases and J 4 bases; nucleotides not matched to a gene: 11. CDR1 SGHDT and CDR2 YYEEEE come from the germline V gene. CDR3 length: 17 amino acids. The CDR3 reads CASSIGGQGLVNEKLFF. CDR3 sequence (DNA): TGTGCCAGCAGCATTGGGGGACAGGGCCTTGTTAATGAAAAACTGTTTTTT.

This clonotype was seen ten or more times. V and J are TRBV7-2 and TRBJ2-7, with D maybe TRBD1 (6 bases). Trimming pared 6 bases from V and 3 bases from J, leaving 15 bases between. The germline V gene has CDR1 SGHTA and CDR2 FQGNSA. This CDR3 is 14 amino acids long. The CDR3 DNA sequence: TGTGCCAGCAGTCCTCCGGGACATTACTACGAGCAGTACTTC. As protein: CASSPPGHYYEQYF.

This clonotype has more than one count but fewer than ten. The rearrangement joins TRBV3-1 to TRBJ1-3, with 8 bases fitting TRBD1. The CDR3 is 18 residues long. From germline, CDR1 is LGHDT and CDR2 YNNKEL (reference sequence). Trimming removed 2 bases from V and 0 bases from J; junction bases left unmatched: 9. The CDR3 DNA reads TGTGCCAGCAGCCAACCCGGGACAGGCCTCAGCTCTGGAAACACCATATATTTT. The encoded protein is CASSQPGTGLSSGNTIYF.

This clonotype came up a few times. This chain connects TRBV12-3 or TRBV12-4 to TRBJ1-1, with 7 bases lining up with TRBD1. Losses at the gene ends were 6 bases for V and 6 bases for J; bases not matched to a gene: 13. The CDR3 sequence is 15 residues long. In DNA form, the CDR3 reads TGTGCCAGCAGCCTATTCAATCTACAGGGGTCTGAAGCTTTCTTT. Its protein product is CASSLFNLQGSEAFF.

This clonotype was seen ten or more times. V gene TRBV11-2 combines with J gene TRBJ2-7; D may be TRBD2 (5 bases). The CDR3 runs to 14 residues. Per germline, CDR1 SGHAT and CDR2 FQNNGV. Trimming removed 7 bases from V and 2 bases from J, with 15 bases in between. CDR3 nucleotides: TGTGCCAGCAACCGAGGGTTTCCTCCCTACGAGCAGTACTTC. Protein sequence: CASNRGFPPYEQYF.

This clonotype has a handful of counts. CDR3 in DNA: TGTGCCAGCTCACCGACTAGCCCGAAAGACACAGATACGCAGTATTTT. Translating gives CASSPTSPKDTDTQYF. This chain links TRBV18 with TRBJ2-3; 7 bases map to TRBD2. V gave up 3 bases and J gave up 2 bases; unmatched junction bases: 8. The CDR3 has 16 residues. From germline, CDR1 is KGHSH and CDR2 LQKENI.

This clonotype was recorded at least ten times. J is TRBJ2-7 and V is TRBV5-1; 7 bases agree with TRBD1. V lost 0 bases and J lost 1; bases outside the gene matches: 1. This CDR3 is 14 amino acids long. From germline, CDR1 is SGHRS and CDR2 YFSETQ. The CDR3 spells CASSLGGQSYEQYF. CDR3 DNA sequence: TGCGCCAGCAGCTTGGGGGGACAGTCCTACGAGCAGTACTTC.

This clonotype was counted only a few times. The chain has TRBV29-1 and TRBJ1-1; the match to TRBD1 covers 9 bases. V trimming: 7 bases; J trimming: 4 bases; junction bases outside the gene matches: 10. This CDR3 has 14 amino acids. In germline, CDR1 is SQVTM, CDR2 ANQGSEA. The CDR3 is CSGNVGQGFTEAFF. Here the CDR3 DNA reads TGCAGCGGGAACGTCGGACAGGGGTTCACTGAAGCTTTCTTT.

This chain joins TRBV7-9 and TRBJ2-7, with D perhaps TRBD2 (6 bases). The CDR3 length is 15 residues. V dropped 2 bases and J dropped 3 bases, with 14 bases sitting between them. Germline V CDR1 and CDR2: SEHNR, FQNEAQ (reference sequence). The CDR3 is CASSLSALANYEQYF. Here the CDR3 DNA reads TGTGCCAGCAGCTTATCGGCGCTAGCGAACTACGAGCAGTACTTC.

CDR3 nucleotides: TGTGCCAGCAGCTCGCGGACAGCGAGTGAAAAACTGTTTTTT. Protein sequence: CASSSRTASEKLFF. The chain has TRBV7-2 and TRBJ1-4; tentatively, D is TRBD1 (6 bases). V was trimmed by 4 bases and J by 7 bases, leaving 13 bases between them. The CDR3 has 14 residues. Germline CDR1 and CDR2: SGHTA and FQGNSA. Looking up the rest from reference TRBV7-2 and TRBJ1-4 gives the full variable domain: GAGVSQSPSNKVTEKGKDVELRCDPISGHTALYWYRQSLGQGLEFLIYFQGNSAPDKSGLPSDRFSAERTGGSVSTLTIQRTQQEDSAVYLCASSSRTASEKLFFGSGTQLSVL.

This clonotype was seen ten or more times. The J gene is TRBJ2-2, the V gene TRBV7-9; D not certain. The CDR3 sequence is 14 residues long. Germline V lookup: CDR1 SEHNR, CDR2 FQNEAQ (reference sequence). V shed 4 bases and J shed 8 bases, with 14 bases lying between them. CDR3 amino acids: CASSSPGVPGELFF. The CDR3 DNA sequence: TGTGCCAGCAGCTCCCCGGGCGTCCCAGGGGAGCTGTTTTTT.

The chain is built from TRBV7-9 and TRBJ2-1; TRBD2 is a possible D gene (7 bases). CDR3 length: 15 residues. Germline V CDR1 and CDR2: SEHNR, FQNEAQ (reference sequence). Trimming cost V 5 bases and J 4 bases, with 15 bases left between them. The CDR3 DNA is TGTGCCAGCAGCGCGGGGGCCCGCGGGTACAATGAGCAGTTCTTC. This translates into CASSAGARGYNEQFF.

This sequence joins TRBV7-2 and TRBJ1-1; 7 nucleotides align to TRBD1. CDR1 and CDR2 from the germline V gene are SGHTA and FQGNSA. Trimming took 5 bases from V and 4 from J; bases not matched to a gene: 13. The CDR3 extends over 16 amino acids. CDR3 in DNA: TGTGCCAGCAGCGTGGGACAGCTAGTCTCCGGCACTGAAGCTTTCTTT. This codes for CASSVGQLVSGTEAFF.

This clonotype was found many times. The V and J genes are TRBV3-1 and TRBJ2-1; 8 bases fit TRBD2. The CDR3 spans 16 residues. V trimming: 2 bases; J trimming: 6 bases; junction bases outside the gene matches: 9. Germline V gene sequence: CDR1 LGHDT, CDR2 YNNKEL (reference sequence). CDR3 loop: CASSQRSGTETNEQFF. The CDR3 coding sequence is TGTGCCAGCAGCCAACGTAGCGGGACTGAGACCAATGAGCAGTTCTTC.

This clonotype was seen more than once but under ten times. V is TRBV20-1 and J is TRBJ1-1; the D is unclear. V lost 6 bases, J lost 7 bases, and 12 bases lay in between. This CDR3 has 11 amino acids. CDR1 and CDR2 from the germline V gene are DFQATT and SNEGSKA (reference sequence). The chain's CDR3 is CSAQHGVEAFF. In DNA, the CDR3 is TGCAGTGCCCAGCACGGAGTTGAAGCTTTCTTT.

This clonotype was counted ten times or more. The gene calls are TRBV20-1 and TRBJ2-7; D ambiguous. Germline V CDR1 and CDR2: DFQATT, SNEGSKA (reference sequence). CDR3 size: 13 residues. V dropped 5 bases and J dropped 0 bases, with 11 bases sitting between them. CDR3 DNA sequence: TGCAGTGCTCGACATGTAAGCTCCTACGAGCAGTACTTC. Translation: CSARHVSSYEQYF.

This clonotype was counted between two and nine times. V gene TRBV12-2 combines with J gene TRBJ1-2. TRBV12-2 is a documented pseudogene. The CDR3 has 17 amino acids. CDR3 region: CASRHVSGREESGCYTF. CDR3 in DNA: TGTGCAAGTCGCCACGTGTCGGGCCGAGAAGAGAGTGGGTGCTACACCTTC.